This paragraph covers one T cell receptor (beta chain) sequence. Its antigen is not known. Germline lookup yields CDR1 MGHRA and CDR2 YSYEKL. V was trimmed by 1 base and J by 9 bases, leaving 13 bases between them. This CDR3 is 14 amino acids long. This sample is part of a study of T cell responses to AZD1222 COVID-19 vaccine. Study-level points and caveats: Vaccine-associated CD4 TCRs spanned spike, dominant at 160-218 and 743-854. Breadth and depth of Spike-specific TCRs rose after two AZD1222 doses. Clonal diversity was possibly underestimated, and white British individuals and females predominated among donors. Nearly half of the spike-specific TCRs reportedly recognize variant regions that carry no mutations.

The protocol was immunoSEQ multiplex PCR, while the TCRdb copy is restricted to in-frame clones and leaves out a portion. The sample includes 140,000 to 150,000 clones, approximately 93% of them seen just once. The receptor comes from an adult who had recovered from COVID-19. The sequencing used peripheral blood, collected after recovery from COVID-19. V and J are TRBV4-1 and TRBJ2-1; D is unclear. The CDR3 spells CASSQGRKGLEQFF. The CDR3 nucleotides are TGCGCCAGCAGCCAAGGAAGAAAAGGGCTTGAGCAGTTCTTC.